This T cell receptor (beta chain) was recovered during a study of blood T cell repertoires in COVID-19. The CDR3 contains 16 residues. The V end was cut by 2 bases, the J end by 2 bases, with 10 bases between. Germline CDR1 is MNHEY and CDR2 is SVGAGI. Sequenced by immunoSEQ multiplex PCR; TCRdb stores in-frame clones only, minus some. The profile shows 450,000 or so clones, approximately 90% of them singletons. The TCR was taken from a woman aged 35 to 49 with COVID-19, enrolled during active disease. This rearrangement joins TRBV6-5 to TRBJ1-6, with D possibly matching TRBD1 (5 bases). Sequences were obtained from peripheral blood. CDR3 in amino acids: CASSYDSPPYNSPLHF. In DNA form, the CDR3 reads TGTGCCAGCAGTTACGACAGTCCACCCTATAATTCACCCCTCCACTTT.